The next 13 T cell receptor beta chains were all read from a single sample in a study of OX40 agonist ivuxolimab in advanced cancers. TCRdb's table, derived via immunoSEQ multiplex PCR, lists solely in-frame clones and lacks some. The sample lists some 80,000 clones, 92% occurring once. The starting material was CD4+ or CD8+ T cells sorted from blood, obtained in a trial of the OX40 agonist ivuxolimab. Receptor source: an adult with an advanced solid tumor such as melanoma, head and neck, liver or kidney cancer.

The V and J genes are TRBV4-1 and TRBJ2-1; D perhaps matches TRBD2 (6 bases). V was trimmed by 5 bases and J by 6 bases, leaving 14 bases between them. The CDR3 runs to 14 residues. The germline gives CDR1 MGHRA, CDR2 YSYEKL. CDR3 in amino acids: CASSKVGGANEQFF. Here the CDR3 DNA reads TGCGCCAGCAGCAAAGTCGGAGGGGCCAATGAGCAGTTCTTC.

The chain uses TRBV9 and TRBJ1-1, with D tentatively TRBD1 (6 bases). The CDR3 is made up of 15 amino acids. V shed 0 bases and J shed 2 bases, with 11 bases lying between them. In germline, CDR1 is SGDLS, CDR2 YYNGEE. Written as DNA, the CDR3 is TGTGCCAGCAGCGTAGAGGGGGGCGCAAACACTGAAGCTTTCTTT. Residues: CASSVEGGANTEAFF.

V and J are TRBV7-9 and TRBJ1-2; 10 bases are shared with TRBD1. The CDR3 is 18 residues long. Germline lookup yields CDR1 SEHNR and CDR2 FQNEAQ (reference sequence). V was pared by 4 bases and J by 2 bases, with 13 bases of the junction left unmatched. The CDR3 sequence is CASSSTRGTGVGNYGYTF. The CDR3 DNA sequence: TGTGCCAGCAGCTCGACCCGCGGGACAGGGGTAGGAAACTATGGCTACACCTTC.

The J gene is TRBJ1-6, the V gene TRBV11-2, with a weak D call TRBD1 (6 bases). The V gene's germline CDR1 is SGHAT and CDR2 FQNNGV. The CDR3 is made up of 15 amino acids. The V gene lost 0 bases and the J gene lost 13 bases, with 16 bases spanning the gap. The CDR3 loop is CASSLDPQGHFPLHF. CDR3 DNA: TGTGCCAGCAGCTTAGATCCACAGGGACATTTTCCCCTCCACTTT. The entire variable domain, with the rest obtained from reference TRBV11-2 and TRBJ1-6, is as follows: EAGVAQSPRYKIIEKRQSVAFWCNPISGHATLYWYQQILGQGPKLLIQFQNNGVVDDSQLPKDRFSAERLKGVDSTLKIQPAKLEDSAVYLCASSLDPQGHFPLHFGNGTRLTVT.

This rearrangement joins TRBV4-3 to TRBJ1-1; D uncertain. The CDR3 has 15 residues. Germline loops: CDR1 LGHNA, CDR2 YSLEER. Trimming removed 1 base at V and 4 bases at J, with 13 bases between. The CDR3 is CASSQGTGYGTEAFF. CDR3 nucleotide sequence: TGCGCCAGCAGCCAAGGAACGGGGTACGGCACTGAAGCTTTCTTT.

V is TRBV2 and J is TRBJ2-7, with 12 bases that match TRBD2. Trimming removed 1 base from V and 7 bases from J; junction bases left unmatched: 11. In germline, CDR1 is SNHLY, CDR2 FYNNEI. The CDR3 has 17 amino acids. The DNA for the CDR3 is TGTGCCAGCAGTGAAGGGCTAGCGGGGGGGCGGTCTTGGGAGCAGTACTTC. It is translated as CASSEGLAGGRSWEQYF.

The rearrangement links TRBV7-9 to TRBJ2-7; 7 bases match TRBD2. V lost 4 bases, J lost 6 bases, and 6 bases stayed unmatched. Germline assignment: CDR1 SEHNR and CDR2 FQNEAQ (reference sequence). The CDR3 sequence is 13 residues long. The CDR3 DNA sequence: TGTGCCAGCAGCTCCGGGGGAGGGTCCGAGCAGTACTTC. It codes for CASSSGGGSEQYF.

The CDR3 DNA is TGCGCCAGCAGCCAAGATCGCTCTGAGCAGTTCTTC. The encoded protein is CASSQDRSEQFF. V and J are TRBV4-3 and TRBJ2-1; no definite D call. Germline CDR1 is LGHNA and CDR2 is YSLEER. The V end was cut by 0 bases, the J end by 9 bases, with 6 bases between. This CDR3 is built from 12 residues.

This clone was seen just once. The gene calls are TRBV18 and TRBJ1-2, with D maybe TRBD1 (6 bases). The germline CDR1 and CDR2 sequences are KGHSH and LQKENI. V was trimmed by 3 bases and J by 2 bases, leaving 13 bases between them. There are 15 residues in the CDR3. CDR3 amino acids: CASSPATGQNYGYTF. In nucleotides, the CDR3 is TGTGCCAGCTCACCCGCTACAGGACAGAACTATGGCTACACCTTC.

This chain connects TRBV7-9 to TRBJ2-3, with no clear D. The CDR3 runs to 15 residues. Trimming cost V 5 bases and J 0 bases, with 12 bases left between them. Germline-derived CDR1 and CDR2 are SEHNR and FQNEAQ (reference sequence). CDR3 region: CASSRVDGSTDTQYF. The CDR3 bases are TGTGCCAGCAGCAGGGTGGACGGTAGCACAGATACGCAGTATTTT.

The V gene is TRBV2, the J gene TRBJ2-7, with 16 bases that match TRBD2. There are 17 residues in the CDR3. With 6 bases clipped from V and 5 bases from J, the junction kept 10 bases outside the gene matches. The V gene's germline CDR1 is SNHLY and CDR2 FYNNEI. In DNA form, the CDR3 reads TGTGCCAGCAGCCGATCCGGGACTAGCGGGGGGGCGGACGAGCAGTACTTC. Encoded protein: CASSRSGTSGGADEQYF.

The chain is built from TRBV14 and TRBJ1-2; 7 bases are a match to TRBD1. Unmatched junction bases numbered 4, after V lost 2 bases and J lost 4 bases. The germline V gene encodes CDR1 SGHDN and CDR2 FVKESK. This CDR3 spans 14 amino acids. CDR3 residues: CASSQNRGVYGYTF. In nucleotides, the CDR3 is TGTGCCAGCAGCCAAAACAGGGGTGTCTATGGCTACACCTTC.

The V call is TRBV27, the J call TRBJ1-3, with 11 positions matching TRBD1. Germline trimming cut 7 bases from V and 1 base from J; bases unmatched to any gene: 3. The germline V gene has CDR1 MNHEY and CDR2 SMNVEV (reference sequence). This CDR3 is built from 15 residues. In nucleotides, the CDR3 is TGTGCCAGCAAAGGGACAGGGGGTTCTGGAAACACCATATATTTT. Protein sequence: CASKGTGGSGNTIYF.